These 20 T cell receptor beta chains were all obtained from the same sample, sequenced in a study of blood T cell repertoires in COVID-19. The protocol was immunoSEQ multiplex PCR, while the TCRdb copy is restricted to in-frame clones and leaves out a portion. In the table there are 100,000 to 150,000 clones, roughly 89% of which are singletons. The sample comprised peripheral blood. Source of these receptors: a man over 45 with active or convalescent COVID-19.

The genes are TRBV4-3 and TRBJ1-2; D not certain. V was trimmed by 1 base and J by 4 bases, leaving 13 bases between them. The CDR3 consists of 15 residues. Germline V lookup: CDR1 LGHNA, CDR2 YSLEER. The CDR3 protein is CASSQAPGSPYGYTF. CDR3 in DNA: TGCGCCAGCAGCCAAGCCCCGGGATCGCCCTATGGCTACACCTTC.

The V gene is TRBV6-6, the J gene TRBJ2-6, with D maybe TRBD1 (6 bases). Germline V lookup: CDR1 MNHNY, CDR2 SVGAGI (reference sequence). The CDR3 length is 16 residues. Trimming cost V 2 bases and J 2 bases, with 10 bases left between them. This CDR3 reads CASSYATGTGANVLTF. CDR3 DNA sequence: TGTGCCAGCAGTTACGCGACAGGAACTGGGGCCAACGTCCTGACTTTC.

The J gene is TRBJ2-7, the V gene TRBV5-8, with TRBD1 matching over 7 bases. The germline CDR1 and CDR2 sequences are SGHTS and YDEGEE. The CDR3 contains 15 residues. J was trimmed by 0 bases and V by 4 bases; bases with no gene match: 7. The CDR3 spells CASSGPDRASYEQYF. The CDR3 DNA is TGTGCCAGCAGCGGGCCCGACAGGGCCTCCTACGAGCAGTACTTC. The full variable domain, rest sourced from reference TRBV5-8 and TRBJ2-7, is EAGVTQSPTHLIKTRGQQATLRCSPISGHTSVYWYQQALGLGLQFLLWYDEGEERNRGNFPPRFSGRQFPNYSSELNVNALELEDSALYLCASSGPDRASYEQYFGPGTRLTVT.

CDR3 in amino acids: CASSLWSGTGSDSPLHF. Here the CDR3 DNA reads TGTGCCAGCAGTTTATGGTCTGGGACAGGGAGCGATTCACCCCTCCACTTT. The chain carries TRBV28 and TRBJ1-6, with 9 bases matching TRBD1. CDR1 and CDR2 from the germline V gene are MDHEN and SYDVKM. The CDR3 has 17 residues. Germline trimming cut 0 bases from V and 8 bases from J; bases unmatched to any gene: 8.

The rearrangement joins TRBV7-2 to TRBJ1-1, with D perhaps matching TRBD1 (5 bases). V lost 4 bases, J lost 6 bases, and 12 bases lay in between. Germline CDR1 is SGHTA and CDR2 is FQGNSA. The CDR3 extends over 13 amino acids. CDR3 residues: CASSWGGGSEAFF. In DNA, the CDR3 is TGTGCCAGCAGCTGGGGGGGAGGGTCTGAAGCTTTCTTT.

This clone appeared a single time. V is TRBV18 and J is TRBJ1-1, with D uncertain. CDR1 is KGHSH and CDR2 is LQKENI in the germline V gene. Trimming left V 1 base short and J 6 bases short, with 12 bases between. The CDR3 contains 14 residues. CDR3 residues: CASSPLSGNAEAFF. The DNA of the CDR3 is TGTGCCAGCTCACCACTTTCTGGCAACGCTGAAGCTTTCTTT.

The V and J genes are TRBV12-5 and TRBJ2-7; 9 nucleotides line up with TRBD2. CDR1 and CDR2 (germline): LGHNT, FRNRAP. J was trimmed by 0 bases and V by 6 bases; bases with no gene match: 3. CDR3 length: 14 residues. The CDR3 bases are TGTGCTAGTGGCTATAGCGGGGGCTCCTACGAGCAGTACTTC. Residues: CASGYSGGSYEQYF.

V gene TRBV28 combines with J gene TRBJ1-3, with D possibly TRBD1 on 6 matching bases. V was pared by 7 bases and J by 0 bases, with 19 bases between. Germline loops: CDR1 MDHEN, CDR2 SYDVKM. This CDR3 is built from 17 residues. CDR3 nucleotides: TGTGCCAGCAATCGGGGGGGGCAGCCAAGCTCTGGAAACACCATATATTTT. Encoded protein: CASNRGGQPSSGNTIYF.

V and J are TRBV10-3 and TRBJ1-1, with D perhaps matching TRBD1 (6 bases). Looked up from germline, CDR1 is ENHRY and CDR2 is SYGVKD. The CDR3 has 16 amino acids. V lost 4 bases to trimming and J lost 5 bases, with 20 bases between them. The CDR3: CAISGTLQGRGTEAFF. In DNA, the CDR3 is TGTGCCATCAGTGGAACTTTACAGGGCAGGGGAACTGAAGCTTTCTTT.

This chain uses TRBV6-5 with TRBJ2-7, with TRBD2 matching over 7 bases. The ends lost 5 bases at V and 0 bases at J; junction bases unmatched: 1. This CDR3 has 13 amino acids. CDR1 is MNHEY, CDR2 SVGAGI, per germline. CDR3 residues: CASSSGTSYEQYF. The CDR3 nucleotides are TGTGCCAGCAGTAGCGGGACCTCCTACGAGCAGTACTTC.

The chain recombines TRBV6-1 with TRBJ2-1; 7 bases agree with TRBD1. Unmatched junction bases numbered 14, after V lost 4 bases and J lost 8 bases. This CDR3 is 16 amino acids long. Germline CDR1 and CDR2: MNHNS and SASEGT. CDR3 loop: CASSAYRPDRDDEQFF. CDR3 nucleotide sequence: TGTGCCAGCAGTGCCTACCGCCCAGACAGGGACGATGAGCAGTTCTTC.

This clone was detected once. The chain joins TRBV19 to TRBJ1-3; TRBD1 matches 8 bases. V lost 2 bases to trimming and J lost 2 bases; unmatched junction nucleotides: 2. Germline loops: CDR1 LNHDA, CDR2 SQIVND (reference sequence). The CDR3 length is 15 residues. The CDR3 DNA reads TGTGCCAGTAGTATATCCAGGGGGCCTGGAAACACCATATATTTT. Encoded protein: CASSISRGPGNTIYF.

The CDR3 sequence is CASSIRQGFYGYTF. The CDR3 DNA is TGTGCCAGCAGCATACGACAGGGCTTTTATGGCTACACCTTC. The chain recombines TRBV5-4 with TRBJ1-2, with 7 bases identical to TRBD1. Unmatched junction bases numbered 8, after V lost 4 bases and J lost 5 bases. The CDR3 covers 14 residues. Germline V CDR1 and CDR2: SGHNT, YYREEE (reference sequence).

The chain links TRBV5-1 to TRBJ2-5; tentatively, D is TRBD1 (6 bases). The V gene's germline CDR1 is SGHRS and CDR2 YFSETQ. This CDR3 has 13 amino acids. V was clipped by 2 bases and J by 4 bases, with 9 bases between them. The DNA of the CDR3 is TGCGCCAGCAGCTTAGGGGGTCCAGAGACCCAGTACTTC. The encoded protein is CASSLGGPETQYF.

V and J are TRBV19 and TRBJ2-3; D remains unclear. V gave up 3 bases and J gave up 0 bases, with 13 bases separating them. The CDR3 spans 16 residues. Germline V gene sequence: CDR1 LNHDA, CDR2 SQIVND (reference sequence). The CDR3, as DNA: TGTGCCAGTAGTATCATCTTGGGCCCTAGCACAGATACGCAGTATTTT. Its translation is CASSIILGPSTDTQYF.

The chain uses TRBV9 and TRBJ2-2, with a possible D match to TRBD2 (7 bases). CDR3 length equals 15 residues. V was shortened by 2 bases and J by 5 bases, with 13 bases between the two germline ends. The germline V gene encodes CDR1 SGDLS and CDR2 YYNGEE. CDR3 nucleotides: TGTGCCAGCAGCGTCGCGGGGGCGGGGACCGGGGAGCTGTTTTTT. This gives the protein CASSVAGAGTGELFF.

This chain joins TRBV2 and TRBJ2-7; 9 bases are a match to TRBD1. Germline loops: CDR1 SNHLY, CDR2 FYNNEI. CDR3 length: 14 amino acids. V was pared by 6 bases and J by 6 bases, with 9 bases of the junction left unmatched. CDR3 residues: CASRPGTGTTEQYF. Written as DNA, the CDR3 is TGTGCCAGCAGGCCCGGGACAGGGACGACCGAGCAGTACTTC.

This clone occurred a few times. The chain uses TRBV12-3 or TRBV12-4 and TRBJ2-7, with D uncertain. V lost 3 bases and J 9 bases, leaving 15 bases between the germline ends. CDR3 size: 13 residues. The DNA for the CDR3 is TGTGCCAGCAGTTTTCACGGCGGATTGAGGCAGTACTTC. Translated: CASSFHGGLRQYF.

The chain recombines TRBV6-5 with TRBJ2-3; 12 bases match TRBD2. V lost 6 bases, J lost 6 bases, and 4 bases stayed unmatched. This CDR3 contains 14 residues. Looked up from germline, CDR1 is MNHEY and CDR2 is SVGAGI. The CDR3 bases are TGTGCCAGCAGACCCGGACTAGCGGGGGATACGCAGTATTTT. Its protein is CASRPGLAGDTQYF.

This chain joins TRBV11-2 and TRBJ2-1; 11 positions agree with TRBD1. This CDR3 contains 14 residues. Germline trimming cut 3 bases from V and 7 bases from J; bases unmatched to any gene: 2. The V gene's germline CDR1 is SGHAT and CDR2 FQNNGV. The CDR3 sequence: CASSFGTGGNEQFF. The CDR3 nucleotides read TGTGCCAGCAGCTTCGGGACAGGGGGTAATGAGCAGTTCTTC.